A selection of T cell receptor beta chains follows, all from one sample in a study of blood T cell repertoires in COVID-19. The protocol was immunoSEQ multiplex PCR, while the TCRdb copy is restricted to in-frame clones and leaves out a portion. The sample has about 260,000 clones, 70% to 90% seen once. Specimen: peripheral blood. The origin of the receptors is a man between 18 and 29 years old with active or convalescent COVID-19. CDR3s include the opening cysteine and the closing phenylalanine or tryptophan. D genes are given only for firm matches. Size values are once, few and many counts, or a class for expanded clones, and some rows have none.

cdr3_nt	cdr3_aa	j_call	clone_size	v_call	cdr3_length	d_call
TGTGCCAGCAGCTTAGGCAGGGGGCAAACCGGGGAGCTGTTTTTT	CASSLGRGQTGELFF	TRBJ2-2	NA	TRBV11-3	15	TRBD1
TGTGCCAGCAGCCCACGGACAGGCTCGGGCTACACCTTC	CASSPRTGSGYTF	TRBJ1-2	NA	TRBV4-2	13	TRBD1
TGTGCCAGCAGCTTTTCCAGCAATGAGCAGTTCTTC	CASSFSSNEQFF	TRBJ2-1	NA	TRBV11-3	12	NA
TGTGCCAGTACCTCGGGGCGGGAGAACACCGGGGAGCTGTTTTTT	CASTSGRENTGELFF	TRBJ2-2	NA	TRBV28	15	NA
TGTGCCAGCAGCATAAGGGAGGGGGGCGACGGCACAGATACGCAGTATTTT	CASSIREGGDGTDTQYF	TRBJ2-3	once	TRBV9	17	NA
TGTGCCAGCAGTTTAAGGGGTACTAACTATGGCTACACCTTC	CASSLRGTNYGYTF	TRBJ1-2	NA	TRBV27	14	NA
TGTGCCAGCAGCCCACAGTCAACCTCTGGGGCCAACGTCCTGACTTTC	CASSPQSTSGANVLTF	TRBJ2-6	NA	TRBV7-2	16	NA
TGTGCCATCAGTGAGTCGGCAGGGGCGGCAGAGACCCAGTACTTC	CAISESAGAAETQYF	TRBJ2-5	NA	TRBV10-3	15	NA
TGTGCCAGCAGCCTCGAGCGGGGGGCATACACAGATACGCAGTATTTT	CASSLERGAYTDTQYF	TRBJ2-3	NA	TRBV5-4	16	TRBD2
TGCAGTGCTGAGGTACAGGGGCAAGCTTTCTTT	CSAEVQGQAFF	TRBJ1-1	few	TRBV20-1	11	TRBD1
TGCGCCAGCAGCCAAGAGGGGGCGGGGGGGTCACCCCTCCACTTT	CASSQEGAGGSPLHF	TRBJ1-6	NA	TRBV4-3	15	NA
TGTGCCAGCAGCTCCCCCCGTAGGACAGGGGGTATTAATGAGCAGTTCTTC	CASSSPRRTGGINEQFF	TRBJ2-1	NA	TRBV7-2	17	TRBD1
TGTGCCAGTAGTTCCTTGACTAGCGGGATTTCCTACGAGCAGTACTTC	CASSSLTSGISYEQYF	TRBJ2-7	NA	TRBV19	16	TRBD2
TGTGCCAGCAGCTTAGGGAGCGGGGAGCTGTTTTTT	CASSLGSGELFF	TRBJ2-2	NA	TRBV11-2	12	NA
TGTGCCAGCAGCCCTCAGGGGGTAGCGGGGTTCTTC	CASSPQGVAGFF	TRBJ2-7	NA	TRBV2	12	NA
TGTGCCAGCAGCCAACAGGGGGCCGGATTCGGGGAGCTGTTTTTT	CASSQQGAGFGELFF	TRBJ2-2	NA	TRBV27	15	TRBD1
TGTGCCAGTAGTATCAACCCAGGGGTTAACACTGAAGCTTTCTTT	CASSINPGVNTEAFF	TRBJ1-1	NA	TRBV19	15	NA
TGTGCCAGCTCACCAACAGGGGGCGCAGGGAACACCGGGGAGCTGTTTTTT	CASSPTGGAGNTGELFF	TRBJ2-2	NA	TRBV18	17	TRBD1
TGTGCCAGCAGTGAAGGGGGCAGCTACGAGCAGTACTTC	CASSEGGSYEQYF	TRBJ2-7	NA	TRBV25-1	13	NA
TGTGCCAGCACACCACCGGGGATGCATGGCTACACCTTC	CASTPPGMHGYTF	TRBJ1-2	NA	TRBV28	13	NA
TGTGCCTGGAGCCGGGGGACAGGGGAAAACGAGCAGTACTTC	CAWSRGTGENEQYF	TRBJ2-7	NA	TRBV30	14	TRBD1
TGTGCCAGCAGCTGGACAGCAAATTCACCCCTCCACTTT	CASSWTANSPLHF	TRBJ1-6	NA	TRBV7-2	13	NA
TGTGCCAGCAGCTACACTAGCGGGAGTTCGGATACGCAGTATTTT	CASSYTSGSSDTQYF	TRBJ2-3	NA	TRBV7-6	15	TRBD2
TGCGCCAGCAGCTTGGGGGTCGGGAGGGCTGAAGCTTTCTTT	CASSLGVGRAEAFF	TRBJ1-1	NA	TRBV5-1	14	NA
TGTGCCAGCAGCTTTCAGGGGCTCTCTGGAAACACCATATATTTT	CASSFQGLSGNTIYF	TRBJ1-3	NA	TRBV3-1/TRBV3-2	15	NA
TGCGCCAGCAGCTTGGGAAGCCGCCAAGAGACCCAGTACTTC	CASSLGSRQETQYF	TRBJ2-5	once	TRBV5-1	14	NA
TGTGCCAGTTCATACAGGGGAACAAGTGAAGCTTTCTTT	CASSYRGTSEAFF	TRBJ1-1	few	TRBV19	13	TRBD1
TGTGCCAGCAGCTTCGGACTAGCGGGGTACGAGCAGTACTTC	CASSFGLAGYEQYF	TRBJ2-7	NA	TRBV7-2	14	TRBD2
TGTGCCAGCAGCCGGGACTCCTACACAGATACGCAGTATTTT	CASSRDSYTDTQYF	TRBJ2-3	NA	TRBV25-1	14	NA
TGTGCCAGCAGGCCCGGGACTAGCGGCACACATACGCAGTATTTT	CASRPGTSGTHTQYF	TRBJ2-3	NA	TRBV2	15	TRBD2
TGCGCCAGCCAAGGACAGGGGGGCACTGAAGCTTTCTTT	CASQGQGGTEAFF	TRBJ1-1	NA	TRBV5-1	13	TRBD1
TGTGCCACCCATAGTCAGCGGGTGAGGACCCAGTACTTC	CATHSQRVRTQYF	TRBJ2-5	NA	TRBV5-6	13	NA
TGTGCCAGCAGCCCTTTTTTGGGCCAACAGGGCGTTGGGTCTGGAAACACCATATATTTT	CASSPFLGQQGVGSGNTIYF	TRBJ1-3	NA	TRBV7-6	20	NA
TGTGCCAGCAGTCCCCGGAGACAGTCATCCGGGGAGCTGTTTTTT	CASSPRRQSSGELFF	TRBJ2-2	NA	TRBV7-2	15	NA
TGTGCCAGCAGCTTAGAACAGGGCTACGAGCAGTACTTC	CASSLEQGYEQYF	TRBJ2-7	NA	TRBV11-2	13	NA
TGTGCCAGCAGGCTAATCGCCTACGAGCAGTACTTC	CASRLIAYEQYF	TRBJ2-7	NA	TRBV2	12	NA
TGTGCCAGTAGTATGGAGCTGCCTCTGGGCTATGGCTACACCTTC	CASSMELPLGYGYTF	TRBJ1-2	NA	TRBV19	15	NA
TGTGCCACCACAGACCCCGGGGGGCAAGAGACCCAGTACTTC	CATTDPGGQETQYF	TRBJ2-5	NA	TRBV10-3	14	TRBD2
TGTGCCAGCAGCGTAGAGGGGATCGGTAGAACGGCGAACACCGGGGAGCTGTTTTTT	CASSVEGIGRTANTGELFF	TRBJ2-2	NA	TRBV9	19	NA
TGTGCCAGCAGTACAAGACAGGGACCCTACAATGAGCAGTTCTTC	CASSTRQGPYNEQFF	TRBJ2-1	NA	TRBV7-9	15	TRBD1
TGTGCCAGTAGAATACAGGGGGACTATGGCTACACCTTC	CASRIQGDYGYTF	TRBJ1-2	NA	TRBV19	13	TRBD1
TGTGCCTGGGCGGGACAGCTTAACAATCAGCCCCAGCATTTT	CAWAGQLNNQPQHF	TRBJ1-5	NA	TRBV30	14	TRBD1
TGCGCCAGCAGCTTGGTAATCAATGAGCAGTTCTTC	CASSLVINEQFF	TRBJ2-1	NA	TRBV5-1	12	NA
TGCGCCAGCAGCCCCTCGGGGGAAGAGACCCAGTACTTC	CASSPSGEETQYF	TRBJ2-5	NA	TRBV5-1	13	NA
TGTGCCAGCAGAACAGGTCTCGTCGGAGGAAACACCATATATTTT	CASRTGLVGGNTIYF	TRBJ1-3	NA	TRBV6-5	15	NA
TGCGCCAGCAGTCAGGGGGTTTTTCATCCACCCGGGGAGCTGTTTTTT	CASSQGVFHPPGELFF	TRBJ2-2	NA	TRBV5-1	16	TRBD1
TGTGCCAGCAGCGTGCCATTGGCGGGAGAGGGTAACAATGAGCAGTTCTTC	CASSVPLAGEGNNEQFF	TRBJ2-1	NA	TRBV9	17	TRBD2
TGCAGTACTCAAAAGTCCGGGGGGAATGGCTACACCTTC	CSTQKSGGNGYTF	TRBJ1-2	NA	TRBV29-1	13	NA
TGTGCCAGTAGCGGTATCCGACAGGGTGCAGCCTACGAGCAGTACTTC	CASSGIRQGAAYEQYF	TRBJ2-7	NA	TRBV19	16	TRBD1
TGTGCCAGCAGCTTCGCGCCAGATACGCAGTATTTT	CASSFAPDTQYF	TRBJ2-3	NA	TRBV7-2	12	NA
TGTGCCAGCAGTCCGACTAGCGGGAGTTATGAGCAGTTCTTC	CASSPTSGSYEQFF	TRBJ2-1	once	TRBV7-2	14	TRBD2
TGTGCCAGCAGTACGTTAGCGGGAACGAACACCGGGGAGCTGTTTTTT	CASSTLAGTNTGELFF	TRBJ2-2	NA	TRBV27	16	TRBD2
TGTGCCAGTAGTATCACGGGGACAGAAAATTCACCCCTCCACTTT	CASSITGTENSPLHF	TRBJ1-6	NA	TRBV19	15	TRBD1
TGTGCCATCACGCAGGGTCCTGTCACGACAGAAAACTATGGCTACACCTTC	CAITQGPVTTENYGYTF	TRBJ1-2	NA	TRBV2	17	NA
TGTGCCAGCAGCTTACAGGATCAGCCCCAGCATTTT	CASSLQDQPQHF	TRBJ1-5	NA	TRBV7-9	12	NA
TGTGCCAGCAGTCCGGGACCCAGGGAGGTCGGGGAGCTGTTTTTT	CASSPGPREVGELFF	TRBJ2-2	NA	TRBV28	15	NA
TGTGCCAGCAGTGCGACAGGACCTTATCAGCCCCAGCATTTT	CASSATGPYQPQHF	TRBJ1-5	NA	TRBV2	14	NA